This paragraph reports one TCR beta chain. Its target is not known. From blood CD8+ and CD4+ T cells, the TCR beta chain was sequenced. CD8+ and CD4+ T cells were negatively isolated; TEMRA cells were FACS-enriched. This record comes from a study of CD8 T cells in Susac syndrome. Reverse transcription of about 0.5 to 1 ug RNA used random hexamers. Coverage of TCR beta CDR3 amplification by immunoSEQ multiplex PCR extended to 54 Vbeta and 13 Jbeta. TCRdb re-derived calls from the immunoSEQ multiplex PCR reads in MiXCR, one entry per CDR3 protein. Among nearly 200,000 distinct CDR3 sequences listed, roughly 96% were seen once. Notes on the study in general: The TCR sequencing and HLA analysis in the study involved a relatively small number of individuals, as the study acknowledged.

Germline values: CDR1 MGHDK, CDR2 SYGVNS. This CDR3 has 14 amino acids. Trimming removed 5 bases from V and 3 bases from J, with 11 bases in between. The TCR was taken from a human donor with multiple sclerosis. The V gene is TRBV25-1, the J gene TRBJ2-1; D is uncertain. The specimen sequenced was CD4+ T cells from PBMCs. The CDR3 sequence is CASSKFRNYNEQFF. In DNA form, the CDR3 reads TGTGCCAGCAGTAAATTCAGGAACTACAATGAGCAGTTCTTC.